The next 8 T cell receptor beta chains were all read from a single sample in a study of blood T cell repertoires in COVID-19. Some clones are missing from TCRdb's copy, which holds only in-frame ones; the method was immunoSEQ multiplex PCR. The sample consists of tens of thousands of clones, 90% to 95% of them appearing once. The specimen was peripheral blood. The receptors stem from a woman in her 50s in a cohort sampled during active COVID-19.

This clone was picked up a small number of times. The genes are TRBV7-9 and TRBJ2-3, with TRBD1 identical over 7 bases. Germline V gene data show CDR1 as SEHNR and CDR2 as FQNEAQ (reference sequence). The trim removed 2 bases at V and 3 bases at J, leaving 8 bases unmatched. The CDR3 runs 16 residues. In DNA form, the CDR3 reads TGTGCCAGCAGCTTAATTTCTACAGGGGAAACAGATACGCAGTATTTT. The encoded protein is CASSLISTGETDTQYF. Full variable domain (rest looked up from reference TRBV7-9 and TRBJ2-3): DTGVSQNPRHKITKRGQNVTFRCDPISEHNRLYWYRQTLGQGPEFLTYFQNEAQLEKSRLLSDRFSAERPKGSFSTLEIQRTEQGDSAMYLCASSLISTGETDTQYFGPGTRLTVL.

The chain combines TRBV6-5 with TRBJ1-1; D remains ambiguous. The CDR3 is made up of 16 amino acids. Germline CDR1 is MNHEY and CDR2 is SVGAGI. Trimming pared 2 bases from V and 3 bases from J, leaving 16 bases between. The CDR3 DNA reads as TGTGCCAGCAGTTACGGCCCCTCCACACCTGACACTGAAGCTTTCTTT. Protein: CASSYGPSTPDTEAFF.

The chain employs TRBV5-6 and TRBJ1-2; D might be TRBD1 (6 bases). Between the trimmed V and J ends, which lost 3 bases and 2 bases, there was a span of 14 bases. Germline V gene lookup returns CDR1 SGHDT and CDR2 YYEEEE. CDR3 size: 15 residues. In DNA, the CDR3 is TGTGCCAGCAGCTCCCCAATGACAGGAAACTATGGCTACACCTTC. It yields the protein CASSSPMTGNYGYTF.

This chain joins TRBV9 and TRBJ2-1, with TRBD2 matching over 9 bases. In germline, CDR1 is SGDLS, CDR2 YYNGEE. This CDR3 spans 18 amino acids. The V gene end was trimmed by 2 bases and the J gene end by 4 bases; junction bases not matched to a gene: 13. CDR3 nucleotides: TGTGCCAGCAGCGTGAGGGCAGAAAGTACTAGCGGGTACAATGAGCAGTTCTTC. This gives the protein CASSVRAESTSGYNEQFF.

J is TRBJ2-2 and V is TRBV29-1; 7 bases fit TRBD1. CDR1 is SQVTM, CDR2 ANQGSEA, per germline. The CDR3 has 13 residues. After removal of 6 bases from V and 6 bases from J, the junction contained 7 bases not matched to a gene. CDR3 nucleotide sequence: TGCAGCGTGGCACATCAGGGGGCCGGGGAGCTGTTTTTT. As protein: CSVAHQGAGELFF.

The rearrangement links TRBV30 to TRBJ1-3, with unresolved D. This CDR3 contains 16 residues. Trimming stripped 3 bases from V and 3 bases from J, with 18 bases between. Germline V gene lookup returns CDR1 GTSNPN and CDR2 SVGIG (reference sequence). The DNA of the CDR3 is TGTGCCTGGAGCGAAATTCTCGGCCGAGGTGGAAACACCATATATTTT. Translating it yields CAWSEILGRGGNTIYF.

The chain links TRBV27 to TRBJ1-1; D remains ambiguous. The CDR3 is 13 amino acids. The germline gives CDR1 MNHEY, CDR2 SMNVEV (reference sequence). Trimming cost V 3 bases and J 1 base, with 6 bases left between them. The CDR3 DNA follows: TGTGCCAGCAGTTTTCCCGGGAACACTGAAGCTTTCTTT. The encoded protein is CASSFPGNTEAFF.

The gene calls are TRBV7-8 and TRBJ1-2; D is possibly TRBD1 (6 bases). CDR1 is SGHVS, CDR2 FQNEAQ, per germline. The CDR3 consists of 12 residues. Trimming stripped 5 bases from V and 3 bases from J, with 7 bases between. CDR3 region: CASSHRDYGYTF. DNA for the CDR3: TGTGCCAGCAGCCACAGGGACTATGGCTACACCTTC.